This T cell receptor (beta chain) was identified during a study of response to subunit inactivated influenza vaccine. One entry per CDR3 protein, called by TCRdb with MiXCR from the RT-PCR reads. The table has about 570,000 distinct CDR3 sequences, approximately 10% seen once. V gave up 4 bases and J gave up 1 base, with 12 bases separating them. This CDR3 has 15 amino acids. Germline-derived CDR1 and CDR2 are MNHEY and SVGAGI. The same data also contributed to another study, on T cells expressing NK-cell markers. This second study says: The authors made TCR beta cDNA libraries by 5'RACE template switching. This switching added a universal primer site and UMIs.

The chain carries TRBV6-5 and TRBJ2-3; D remains unclear. The TCR comes from a man in his fifties who received an inactivated influenza vaccine. The sample was PBMCs from blood, taken on the day of vaccination. This CDR3 is CASSSFGFGTDTQYF. CDR3 nucleotides: TGTGCCAGCAGTTCCTTCGGCTTCGGCACAGATACGCAGTATTTT.